The 8 T cell receptor beta chains reported below all come from one sample, sequenced in a study of blood T cell repertoires in COVID-19. Libraries were prepared by immunoSEQ multiplex PCR; TCRdb keeps only in-frame clonotypes and omits some of them. The table has around 70,000 clones, roughly nine tenths seen once. The sequenced sample was peripheral blood. All receptors derive from a human donor in a cohort sampled during active COVID-19.

This clone has just one count. The V gene is TRBV10-1, the J gene TRBJ2-3; D perhaps matches TRBD2 (6 bases). Trimming took 3 bases from V and 7 from J, leaving 14 bases between them. There are 14 residues in the CDR3. Germline CDR1 is WNHNN and CDR2 is SYGVQD (reference sequence). The CDR3 protein is CASSDSPSAHTQYF. For the CDR3, the DNA is TGCGCCAGCAGTGATTCGCCTAGCGCCCATACGCAGTATTTT.

The chain carries TRBV18 and TRBJ1-4; maybe TRBD1 (6 bases). The CDR3 extends over 16 amino acids. V shed 2 bases and J shed 5 bases, with 15 bases lying between them. The germline V gene has CDR1 KGHSH and CDR2 LQKENI. The CDR3 reads CASSPIGQGLNEKLFF. In nucleotides, the CDR3 is TGTGCCAGCTCACCAATAGGGCAGGGGTTAAATGAAAAACTGTTTTTT.

The chain joins TRBV6-2 or TRBV6-3 to TRBJ2-1; D gene ambiguous. This CDR3 region has 13 residues. The germline V and J ends were trimmed by 0 bases and 8 bases, with 8 bases remaining between them. Germline lookup yields CDR1 MNHEY and CDR2 SVGEGT. CDR3 nucleotides: TGTGCCAGCAGTTACTCGAAGCCCGATGAGCAGTTCTTC. It codes for CASSYSKPDEQFF.

The genes are TRBV30 and TRBJ2-1; 7 bases map to TRBD2. The junction had 4 bases not matched to a gene; V was cut back by 5 bases and J by 0 bases. There are 14 residues in the CDR3. Germline V CDR1 and CDR2: GTSNPN, SVGIG (reference sequence). The CDR3 loop is CAWRPSGSYNEQFF. CDR3 DNA sequence: TGTGCCTGGCGGCCTAGCGGCTCCTACAATGAGCAGTTCTTC.

The chain couples TRBV3-1 (or the pseudogene TRBV3-2) to TRBJ2-7; D perhaps matches TRBD2 (7 bases). Looked up from germline, CDR1 is LGHDT and CDR2 is YNNKEL (reference sequence). This CDR3 has 15 residues. V lost 0 bases, J lost 6 bases, and 15 bases lay in between. The CDR3 sequence is CASSQELAARGEQYF. CDR3 coding DNA: TGTGCCAGCAGCCAAGAGCTAGCGGCCAGGGGCGAGCAGTACTTC.

This rearrangement joins TRBV19 to TRBJ2-1; 8 positions agree with TRBD2. Germline CDR1 and CDR2: LNHDA and SQIVND (reference sequence). This CDR3 has 13 amino acids. J gave up 6 bases and V 4 bases, and 2 bases lay outside the gene matches. The CDR3, as DNA: TGTGCCAGTAGTAACGGGGGGGGCAATGAGCAGTTCTTC. Translated: CASSNGGGNEQFF.

CDR3 coding DNA: TGTGCCAGCAGCCCCCGGGGACTAGCGGGACAAGAGACCCAGTACTTC. Translated, it gives CASSPRGLAGQETQYF. The chain recombines TRBV9 with TRBJ2-5; 13 bases agree with TRBD2. Trimming at V came to 4 bases and at J to 2 bases, leaving 5 bases not matched to a gene. The CDR3 length is 16 residues. Germline loops: CDR1 SGDLS, CDR2 YYNGEE.

The sample holds one count of this clone. Here the CDR3 reads CASSRAGGRTDTQYF. In DNA, the CDR3 is TGTGCCAGCAGTCGTGCGGGAGGGCGGACAGATACGCAGTATTTT. V is TRBV28 and J is TRBJ2-3, with TRBD2 identical over 9 bases. Per germline, CDR1 MDHEN and CDR2 SYDVKM. The ends lost 5 bases at V and 3 bases at J; junction bases unmatched: 6. This CDR3 is built from 15 residues.